These 20 T cell receptor beta chains came from one sample sequenced in a study of identical twins (dated by TCRdb to 2016 to 2017). The library was obtained by 5' RACE. The reads were generated on an Illumina HiSeq 2000. TCRdb itself trimmed the public reads at Q25 with fastp, ran MiXCR and retained productive beta chains. Rows with a matching CDR3 protein are joined into one entry that keeps the most common DNA and genes. Recorded for this sample are 1.5 million to 2 million distinct CDR3 sequences; more than 30% of them occurred a single time. Jointly, the top ten make up approximately 0.29% of the sample. The sample comprised cord blood. The receptors here all came from a newborn girl in good health.

This clonotype was observed a handful of times. The chain combines TRBV14 with TRBJ2-3; the D gene is possibly TRBD2 (5 bases). Germline CDR1 reads SGHDN; CDR2 reads FVKESK. V gave up 3 bases and J gave up 0 bases, with 13 bases separating them. CDR3 length: 16 residues. This CDR3 is CASSQTRAVSTDTQYF. The DNA for the CDR3 is TGTGCCAGCAGCCAGACGCGAGCGGTTAGCACAGATACGCAGTATTTT. The whole variable domain, filled in from reference TRBV14 and TRBJ2-3, reads EAGVTQFPSHSVIEKGQTVTLRCDPISGHDNLYWYRRVMGKEIKFLLHFVKESKQDESGMPNNRFLAERTGGTYSTLKVQPAELEDSGVYFCASSQTRAVSTDTQYFGPGTRLTVL.

This clonotype appeared a few times. This chain links TRBV3-1 with TRBJ2-5; TRBD2 is a possible D gene (5 bases). CDR1 LGHDT and CDR2 YNNKEL come from the germline V gene (reference sequence). The length of the CDR3 is 14 residues. V was shortened by 0 bases and J by 1 base, with 6 bases between the two germline ends. The CDR3 spells CASSQDTSQETQYF. CDR3 coding DNA: TGTGCCAGCAGCCAAGATACTAGCCAAGAGACCCAGTACTTC.

As for this clonotype: A read error may account for a junction end that differs from germline. J is TRBJ2-7 and V is TRBV7-9; TRBD1 or TRBD2 may be the D gene (5 bases each). Germline V gene lookup returns CDR1 SEHNR and CDR2 FQNEAQ (reference sequence). The CDR3 has 15 amino acids. The CDR3 here is CASGLGRQISYEQYF. The CDR3 DNA is TGTGCCAGCGGCTTAGGGAGACAGATCTCCTACGAGCAGTACTTC.

This chain links TRBV28 with TRBJ2-1; unclear D gene. The J call is in doubt because the DNA end fits TRBJ2-7 better. Germline V gene lookup returns CDR1 MDHEN and CDR2 SYDVKM. CDR3 length: 15 amino acids. The CDR3, as DNA: TGTGCCAGCAGTTTCTCGGGCCTCCGCCACAATGAGCAGTACTTC. It translates to CASSFSGLRHNEQYF.

This CDR3 is CAISERGLENSPLHF. The CDR3 nucleotides read TGTGCCATCAGTGAACGGGGGCTCGAGAATTCACCCCTCCACTTT. The chain has TRBV10-3 and TRBJ1-6; D possibly corresponds to TRBD1 (6 bases). Germline-derived CDR1 and CDR2 are ENHRY and SYGVKD. The CDR3 spans 15 residues. Trimming stripped 3 bases from V and 7 bases from J, with 13 bases between.

This chain connects TRBV20-1 to TRBJ2-3; perhaps TRBD2 as D (5 bases). The CDR3 is 15 amino acids. V lost 3 bases to trimming and J lost 0 bases, with 13 bases between them. Germline lookup yields CDR1 DFQATT and CDR2 SNEGSKA (reference sequence). The CDR3 coding sequence is TGCAGTGCTAGGTCCCCTAGCTCTAGCACAGATACGCAGTATTTT. This translates into CSARSPSSSTDTQYF.

The rearrangement joins TRBV7-2 to TRBJ2-3; TRBD2 aligns across 9 bases. Germline V CDR1 and CDR2: SGHTA, FQGNSA. V gave up 1 base and J gave up 3 bases; unmatched junction bases: 8. The CDR3 totals 17 residues. CDR3 in DNA: TGTGCCAGCAGCTTAGTGGCGCGGGGGGGCGGAACAGATACGCAGTATTTT. It yields the protein CASSLVARGGGTDTQYF. The whole variable domain, remainder taken from reference TRBV7-2 and TRBJ2-3, is GAGVSQSPSNKVTEKGKDVELRCDPISGHTALYWYRQSLGQGLEFLIYFQGNSAPDKSGLPSDRFSAERTGGSVSTLTIQRTQQEDSAVYLCASSLVARGGGTDTQYFGPGTRLTVL.

This clonotype was recorded a few times. The genes are TRBV6-1 and TRBJ1-2, with no clear D. The CDR3 spans 15 residues. Germline assignment: CDR1 MNHNS and CDR2 SASEGT. Trimming left V 6 bases short and J 1 base short, with 15 bases between. CDR3 DNA sequence: TGTGCCAGCAGGGCCCTAGGAGGGCATAACTATGGCTACACCTTC. Amino acids: CASRALGGHNYGYTF.

The CDR3 protein is CASSPRTDPEQYF. The CDR3 DNA follows: TGTGCCAGCAGCCCCCGGACAGATCCCGAGCAGTACTTC. This chain joins TRBV7-9 and TRBJ2-7; tentatively, D is TRBD1 (6 bases). CDR1 SEHNR and CDR2 FQNEAQ come from the germline V gene (reference sequence). The CDR3 has 13 amino acids. V was cut by 5 bases and J by 6 bases, with 14 bases left in between. The complete variable domain, with remaining parts taken from reference TRBV7-9 and TRBJ2-7, reads DTGVSQNPRHKITKRGQNVTFRCDPISEHNRLYWYRQTLGQGPEFLTYFQNEAQLEKSRLLSDRFSAERPKGSFSTLEIQRTEQGDSAMYLCASSPRTDPEQYFGPGTRLTVT.

This clonotype was observed a handful of times. The chain couples TRBV6-5 to TRBJ1-6; 9 bases are a match to TRBD1. Germline loops: CDR1 MNHEY, CDR2 SVGAGI. J gave up 7 bases and V 6 bases, and 4 bases lay outside the gene matches. This CDR3 has 14 amino acids. The CDR3 protein is CASRWDRENSPLHF. Written as DNA, the CDR3 is TGTGCCAGCAGATGGGACAGGGAAAATTCACCCCTCCACTTT.

This clonotype was seen a few times. This chain links TRBV19 with TRBJ2-1; D gene uncertain. Deletions cut 7 bases from V and 6 bases from J, with 13 bases between. This CDR3 has 13 amino acids. Per germline, CDR1 LNHDA and CDR2 SQIVND (reference sequence). Here the CDR3 reads CASNGVVGNEQFF. CDR3 in DNA: TGTGCCAGTAATGGAGTAGTGGGCAATGAGCAGTTCTTC.

A few counts support this clonotype. The V gene is TRBV20-1, the J gene TRBJ1-2; D unresolved. CDR3 size: 12 residues. The germline V gene has CDR1 DFQATT and CDR2 SNEGSKA (reference sequence). The V gene lost 1 base and the J gene lost 2 bases, with 5 bases spanning the gap. This CDR3 reads CSARAENYGYTF. In DNA form, the CDR3 reads TGCAGTGCTAGAGCGGAGAACTATGGCTACACCTTC.

The chain has TRBV5-1 and TRBJ1-1, with D possibly being TRBD1 (5 bases). This CDR3 spans 14 amino acids. Germline values: CDR1 SGHRS, CDR2 YFSETQ. With 3 bases removed from V and 5 bases from J, the gap between germline ends came to 14 bases. CDR3 residues: CASSWERAGTEAFF. The CDR3 DNA sequence: TGCGCCAGCAGCTGGGAGAGGGCAGGGACTGAAGCTTTCTTT.

This chain links TRBV28 with TRBJ1-1; no reliable D call. The CDR3 covers 14 residues. V was shortened by 2 bases and J by 10 bases, with 17 bases between the two germline ends. CDR1 is MDHEN and CDR2 is SYDVKM in the germline V gene. CDR3 DNA sequence: TGTGCCAGCAGTTTAACGGGTCTCAACAATGGAGCTTTCTTT. Residues: CASSLTGLNNGAFF. The full variable domain, completed using reference TRBV28 and TRBJ1-1, is DVKVTQSSRYLVKRTGEKVFLECVQDMDHENMFWYRQDPGLGLRLIYFSYDVKMKEKGDIPEGYSVSREKKERFSLILESASTNQTSMYLCASSLTGLNNGAFFGQGTRLTVV.

The chain couples TRBV6-1 to TRBJ1-2; the D gene is possibly TRBD1 (5 bases). The germline gives CDR1 MNHNS, CDR2 SASEGT. The CDR3 spans 13 residues. Trimming took off 4 bases at V and 3 bases at J, with 9 bases between the two ends. In nucleotides, the CDR3 is TGTGCCAGCAGTGTTACGGGGCACTATGGCTACACCTTC. Translation: CASSVTGHYGYTF.

This rearrangement joins TRBV15 to TRBJ2-1, with 7 bases matching TRBD1. V lost 0 bases, J lost 8 bases, and 4 bases stayed unmatched. This CDR3 region has 14 residues. Germline loops: CDR1 LNHNV, CDR2 YYDKDF (reference sequence). The CDR3 loop reads CATSRDLGGDEQFF. The DNA of the CDR3 is TGTGCCACCAGCAGAGATTTAGGGGGCGATGAGCAGTTCTTC.

V usage is TRBV4-3 and J usage is TRBJ2-1; D is uncertain. The CDR3 has 14 residues. CDR1 is LGHNA and CDR2 is YSLEER in the germline V gene. V was trimmed by 4 bases and J by 8 bases, leaving 15 bases between them. CDR3 sequence reads: CASSPRPRGDEQFF. The CDR3 nucleotides are TGCGCCAGCAGCCCCCGCCCCCGCGGCGATGAGCAGTTCTTC.

This clonotype occurred a few times. The chain combines TRBV29-1 with TRBJ2-7, with D tentatively TRBD2 (5 bases). The germline gives CDR1 SQVTM, CDR2 ANQGSEA. Between the trimmed V and J ends, which lost 4 bases and 4 bases, there was a span of 11 bases. CDR3 size: 12 residues. CDR3 sequence reads: CSVGDYRYEQYF. As DNA, the CDR3 is TGCAGCGTTGGAGACTACAGATACGAGCAGTACTTC.

This clonotype was detected a few times. The rearrangement uses TRBV29-1 and TRBJ2-7; TRBD1 matches 7 bases. CDR1 is SQVTM, CDR2 ANQGSEA, per germline. Trimming removed 7 bases from V and 3 bases from J; junction bases left unmatched: 15. This CDR3 is built from 15 residues. As DNA, the CDR3 is TGCAGCGCCACGTTTACAGGGGCGTCAGTCTACGAGCAGTACTTC. It encodes CSATFTGASVYEQYF.

This clonotype was picked up a small number of times. This chain joins TRBV7-2 and TRBJ1-2; D remains ambiguous. Trimming removed 1 base at V and 6 bases at J, with 15 bases between. The CDR3 is made up of 15 amino acids. From germline, CDR1 is SGHTA and CDR2 FQGNSA. CDR3 residues: CASSLDPQSWNGYTF. The DNA for the CDR3 is TGTGCCAGCAGCTTAGATCCCCAGAGCTGGAATGGCTACACCTTC.